This record covers a single T cell receptor beta chain. The antigen is unknown. These data come from a study of T-cell memory formation after mild COVID-19. MiXCR was run by TCRdb on the 5' RACE reads, yielding one entry per CDR3 protein. Among 450,000 or so distinct CDR3 sequences listed, around a quarter were seen once. Germline CDR1 reads DFQATT; CDR2 reads SNEGSKA (reference sequence). V shed 0 bases, J shed 1 base, and the junction held 7 bases outside the gene matches. The length of the CDR3 is 16 residues. Study findings and constraints: SARS-CoV-2 specificity of second-wave clones peaking day 37 was unconfirmed. Among CD4+ contracting clones, most were CM and EM, and CD8+ ones EMRA.

This sequence joins TRBV20-1 and TRBJ2-7; 9 bases line up with TRBD1. Sequencing was done on a sample of PBMCs or a T cell subset sorted from them (not recorded which). The sequence was obtained from an adult woman who had mild COVID-19 (a few samples of this study predate the infection). Cell type and time point are not known. The CDR3 loop reads CSARDTRTGDSYEQYF. CDR3 in DNA: TGCAGTGCTAGAGACACACGGACAGGGGATTCCTACGAGCAGTACTTC.